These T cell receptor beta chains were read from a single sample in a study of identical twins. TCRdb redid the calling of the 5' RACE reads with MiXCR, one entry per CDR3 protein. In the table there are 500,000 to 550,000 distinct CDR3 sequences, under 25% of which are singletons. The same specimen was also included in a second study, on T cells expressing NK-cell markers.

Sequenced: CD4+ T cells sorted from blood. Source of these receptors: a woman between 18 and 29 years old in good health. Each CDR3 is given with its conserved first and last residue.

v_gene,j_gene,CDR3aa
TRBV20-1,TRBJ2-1,CSALGLAGGPRNEQFF
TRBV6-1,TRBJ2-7,CASSGAARGILIYEQYF
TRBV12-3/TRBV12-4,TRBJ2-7,CASSPPGVGEQYF
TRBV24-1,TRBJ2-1,CATSRGSGTYNEQFF
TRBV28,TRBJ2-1,CASSQHGTSGNEQFF
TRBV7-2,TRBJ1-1,CASSLDRGKAFF
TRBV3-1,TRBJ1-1,CASKGQGRGRAFF
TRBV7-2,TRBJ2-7,CASSLGGGTSYEQYF
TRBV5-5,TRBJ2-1,CASSLDPLVYNEQFF
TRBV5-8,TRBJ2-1,CASSFQDGEQFF
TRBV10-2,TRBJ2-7,CASSGGPNSYEQYF
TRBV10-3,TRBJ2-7,CAISGSAEQYF
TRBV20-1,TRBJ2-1,CSARPRLNRYNEQFF
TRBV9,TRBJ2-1,CASSVTSSIYEQFF
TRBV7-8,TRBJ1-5,CASRKREGSGNQPQHF
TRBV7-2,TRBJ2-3,CASSLVVLAGVGDTQYF
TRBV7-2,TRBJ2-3,CASSYSGSGGDTQYF
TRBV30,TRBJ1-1,CAWDGNPGVGFEAFF
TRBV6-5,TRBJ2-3,CASSYGIGVTDTQYF
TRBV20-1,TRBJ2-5,CSAREMGLQETQYF
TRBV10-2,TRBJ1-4,CASSESLGRRNEKLFF
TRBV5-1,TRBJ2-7,CASSSDMREQYF